Each of the 28 T cell receptor beta chains below was sequenced from the same sample in a study of blood T cell repertoires in COVID-19. Method: immunoSEQ multiplex PCR; TCRdb's copy keeps in-frame clones and lacks some. Among 200,000 to 300,000 clones listed, more than 75% were seen once. Material: peripheral blood. The receptors come from a woman aged 25-40 years who had recovered from COVID-19.

The CDR3 DNA sequence: TGTGCCAGCAAGGGAGACTCTGGGGCCAACGTCCTGACTTTC. It is translated as CASKGDSGANVLTF. V and J are TRBV6-5 and TRBJ2-6, with D possibly being TRBD2 (5 bases). Germline lookup yields CDR1 MNHEY and CDR2 SVGAGI. V lost 7 bases, J lost 0 bases, and 7 bases lay in between. There are 14 residues in the CDR3.

J is TRBJ2-7 and V is TRBV9, with 8 bases identical to TRBD2. Trimming at V came to 4 bases and at J to 2 bases, leaving 8 bases not matched to a gene. This CDR3 has 15 amino acids. Germline CDR1 is SGDLS and CDR2 is YYNGEE. This CDR3 reads CASSPTGGLPYEQYF. CDR3 nucleotides: TGTGCCAGCAGCCCAACGGGGGGGCTCCCCTACGAGCAGTACTTC.

This rearrangement joins TRBV18 to TRBJ1-6; 7 bases are a match to TRBD1. The V gene's germline CDR1 is KGHSH and CDR2 LQKENI. The CDR3 has 15 amino acids. Unmatched junction bases numbered 6, after V lost 3 bases and J lost 7 bases. The CDR3 coding sequence is TGTGCCAGCTCACCCGGGACAGCCTCGAATTCACCCCTCCACTTT. This gives the protein CASSPGTASNSPLHF.

The CDR3: CASSLAGGGRGYTF. In DNA form, the CDR3 reads TGTGCCAGCAGCTTGGCCGGCGGGGGGCGCGGCTACACCTTC. The rearrangement links TRBV5-4 to TRBJ1-2, with a weak D call TRBD1 (6 bases). Per the germline V gene, CDR1 is SGHNT and CDR2 is YYREEE (reference sequence). V shed 0 bases and J shed 8 bases, with 14 bases lying between them. The CDR3 contains 14 residues.

This chain joins TRBV5-4 and TRBJ2-7; D might be TRBD1 (7 bases). Per the germline V gene, CDR1 is SGHNT and CDR2 is YYREEE (reference sequence). The CDR3 consists of 16 residues. V lost 5 bases, J lost 3 bases, and 21 bases lay in between. CDR3 sequence reads: CASSPNRGLTLYEQYF. CDR3 bases: TGTGCCAGCAGTCCAAACAGGGGACTTACTCTCTACGAGCAGTACTTC.

The chain uses TRBV29-1 and TRBJ2-1; 11 bases are a match to TRBD2. Trimming at V came to 0 bases and at J to 9 bases, leaving 4 bases not matched to a gene. This CDR3 comprises 14 residues. The germline V gene encodes CDR1 SQVTM and CDR2 ANQGSEA. Written as DNA, the CDR3 is TGCAGCGTTGAAGATAGCGGGGGGGCCTTTGAGCAGTTCTTC. This gives the protein CSVEDSGGAFEQFF.

This sequence joins TRBV7-2 and TRBJ1-2; possibly TRBD1 for D (6 bases). CDR3 length equals 17 residues. Germline-derived CDR1 and CDR2 are SGHTA and FQGNSA. Deletions cut 2 bases from V and 7 bases from J, with 23 bases between. The CDR3 nucleotides are TGTGCCAGCAGCTTAAACGTTGGTACGGGGGGCGGAGGTGGCTACACCTTC. It encodes CASSLNVGTGGGGGYTF.

This sequence joins TRBV6-5 and TRBJ2-7, with 9 positions matching TRBD1. V lost 4 bases to trimming and J lost 6 bases; unmatched junction nucleotides: 7. The V gene's germline CDR1 is MNHEY and CDR2 SVGAGI. CDR3 length equals 14 residues. The DNA for the CDR3 is TGTGCCAGCAGTTTTGGACAGGGGCTTGGCGAGCAGTACTTC. It is translated as CASSFGQGLGEQYF.

This chain uses TRBV18 with TRBJ2-7; D is perhaps TRBD2 (5 bases). Germline assignment: CDR1 KGHSH and CDR2 LQKENI. Trimming took 5 bases from V and 3 from J, leaving 20 bases between them. This CDR3 contains 16 residues. CDR3 nucleotide sequence: TGTGCCAGCTCATCGACGAGCCTTCCGGGAAGCTACGAGCAGTACTTC. Translated, it gives CASSSTSLPGSYEQYF.

This chain joins TRBV6-5 and TRBJ2-7; 7 positions agree with TRBD1. This CDR3 is built from 12 residues. V lost 6 bases, J lost 9 bases, and 8 bases stayed unmatched. Germline-derived CDR1 and CDR2 are MNHEY and SVGAGI. Written as DNA, the CDR3 is TGTGCCAGCAGAAATGGACAGGCACGGCAGTACTTC. It codes for CASRNGQARQYF.

The chain uses TRBV6-2 or TRBV6-3 and TRBJ1-5; TRBD1 agrees at 11 bases. The CDR3 sequence is 18 residues long. Germline CDR1 MNHEY, CDR2 SVGEGT. Unmatched junction bases numbered 15, after V lost 2 bases and J lost 9 bases. CDR3 sequence reads: CASSYHPGTGGYSMPQHF. CDR3 sequence (DNA): TGTGCCAGCAGTTACCACCCCGGGACAGGGGGGTATAGTATGCCCCAGCATTTT.

This chain connects TRBV30 to TRBJ2-7; D is possibly TRBD2 (5 bases). Trimming left V 5 bases short and J 6 bases short, with 11 bases between. The CDR3 has 11 amino acids. Looked up from germline, CDR1 is GTSNPN and CDR2 is SVGIG (reference sequence). Here the CDR3 reads CAWGPGGEQYF. As DNA, the CDR3 is TGTGCCTGGGGCCCCGGAGGCGAGCAGTACTTC.

This chain joins TRBV11-2 and TRBJ1-1; tentatively, D is TRBD1 (6 bases). Germline CDR1 reads SGHAT; CDR2 reads FQNNGV. Trimming took 2 bases from V and 10 from J, leaving 14 bases between them. This CDR3 has 13 residues. Written as DNA, the CDR3 is TGTGCCAGCAGCTTATTTGGATCAGGGGCAGCTTTCTTT. Translating gives CASSLFGSGAAFF.

The CDR3 protein is CASSLGHPEAFF. The CDR3 region has the DNA TGTGCCAGCAGTCTGGGACACCCTGAAGCTTTCTTT. V usage is TRBV28 and J usage is TRBJ1-1; possibly TRBD1 for D (6 bases). The CDR3 has 12 residues. Trimming pared 5 bases from V and 6 bases from J, leaving 10 bases between. CDR1 and CDR2 (germline): MDHEN, SYDVKM.

The chain links TRBV9 to TRBJ1-6, with 7 bases matching TRBD1. The CDR3 length is 16 residues. Germline V CDR1 and CDR2: SGDLS, YYNGEE. Trimming removed 3 bases from V and 0 bases from J; junction bases left unmatched: 3. As DNA, the CDR3 is TGTGCCAGCAGCGAAGGGGGCCCCTCCTATAATTCACCCCTCCACTTT. This gives the protein CASSEGGPSYNSPLHF.

This clone was picked up a small number of times. This sequence joins TRBV5-1 and TRBJ2-7; TRBD2 matches 9 bases. The V and J ends lost 7 bases and 2 bases, in that order; junction bases with no gene match: 4. There are 13 residues in the CDR3. CDR1 is SGHRS, CDR2 YFSETQ, per germline. The CDR3 sequence is CASSERGAYEQYF. Here the CDR3 DNA reads TGCGCCAGCTCCGAGCGGGGGGCCTACGAGCAGTACTTC. Supplemented by reference TRBV5-1 and TRBJ2-7, the full variable domain reads KAGVTQTPRYLIKTRGQQVTLSCSPISGHRSVSWYQQTPGQGLQFLFEYFSETQRNKGNFPGRFSGRQFSNSRSEMNVSTLELGDSALYLCASSERGAYEQYFGPGTRLTVT.

The chain links TRBV15 to TRBJ2-3; 7 bases are shared with TRBD2. Germline assignment: CDR1 LNHNV and CDR2 YYDKDF (reference sequence). This CDR3 spans 15 amino acids. J lost 2 bases, V lost 7 bases, and 9 bases had no gene match. Written as DNA, the CDR3 is TGTGCCACCACCCCGGGGGGACCCCACACAGATACGCAGTATTTT. Its translation is CATTPGGPHTDTQYF.

V is TRBV4-1 and J is TRBJ1-1; no reliable D call. The V end was cut by 4 bases, the J end by 2 bases, with 14 bases between. There are 15 residues in the CDR3. The germline gives CDR1 MGHRA, CDR2 YSYEKL. DNA of the CDR3: TGCGCCAGCAGCCCCCTCGGGGATAGAAACACTGAAGCTTTCTTT. Translating it yields CASSPLGDRNTEAFF.

The V and J genes are TRBV5-6 and TRBJ1-2; 7 bases align to TRBD1. CDR3 size: 14 residues. The ends lost 5 bases at V and 5 bases at J; junction bases unmatched: 9. Per germline, CDR1 SGHDT and CDR2 YYEEEE. The CDR3 sequence is CASSDGQDVYGYTF. The CDR3 region has the DNA TGTGCCAGCAGTGACGGACAGGATGTATATGGCTACACCTTC.

Only one count was recorded for this clone. This chain links TRBV6-5 with TRBJ2-1; 8 nucleotides match TRBD1. Per germline, CDR1 MNHEY and CDR2 SVGAGI. CDR3 length: 14 residues. Trimming removed 7 bases from V and 2 bases from J; junction bases left unmatched: 4. CDR3 region: CASTQGAAYNEQFF. CDR3 in DNA: TGTGCCAGCACGCAGGGGGCGGCCTACAATGAGCAGTTCTTC.

The chain employs TRBV7-9 and TRBJ2-3, with 9 bases lining up with TRBD2. V dropped 5 bases and J dropped 1; count of bases not matched to a gene: 7. The CDR3 is 16 residues long. Germline V gene lookup returns CDR1 SEHNR and CDR2 FQNEAQ (reference sequence). CDR3 sequence: CASSPRLAERTDTQYF. The CDR3 DNA sequence: TGTGCCAGCAGCCCCCGACTAGCGGAGCGCACAGATACGCAGTATTTT.

This chain connects TRBV24-1 to TRBJ2-3, with TRBD2 identical over 7 bases. This CDR3 comprises 14 residues. CDR1 KGHDR and CDR2 SFDVKD come from the germline V gene. Trimming took 4 bases from V and 6 from J; bases not matched to a gene: 6. This CDR3 is CATSDPTSADTQYF. CDR3 bases: TGTGCCACCAGTGACCCTACTAGCGCCGATACGCAGTATTTT.

This sequence joins TRBV9 and TRBJ2-1; D is perhaps TRBD1 (6 bases). CDR1 and CDR2 from the germline V gene are SGDLS and YYNGEE. CDR3 length: 16 amino acids. Trimming took off 1 base at V and 2 bases at J, with 13 bases between the two ends. CDR3 DNA: TGTGCCAGCAGCGTAACAGGGAAGGAGGCCTACAATGAGCAGTTCTTC. Its translation: CASSVTGKEAYNEQFF. Looking up the rest from reference TRBV9 and TRBJ2-1 gives the full variable domain: DSGVTQTPKHLITATGQRVTLRCSPRSGDLSVYWYQQSLDQGLQFLIQYYNGEERAKGNILERFSAQQFPDLHSELNLSSLELGDSALYFCASSVTGKEAYNEQFFGPGTRLTVL.

This clone was seen a handful of times. This CDR3 reads CASSYKDRGNQPQHF. CDR3 in DNA: TGTGCCAGCAGTTATAAGGACAGGGGCAATCAGCCCCAGCATTTT. V gene TRBV6-2 or TRBV6-3 combines with J gene TRBJ1-5, with 8 bases that match TRBD1. V lost 3 bases, J lost 2 bases, and 3 bases stayed unmatched. CDR1 is MNHEY, CDR2 SVGEGT, per germline. This CDR3 region has 15 residues.

V usage is TRBV5-1 and J usage is TRBJ1-1; D is unresolved. The length of the CDR3 is 14 residues. CDR1 is SGHRS and CDR2 is YFSETQ in the germline V gene. Trimming removed 2 bases from V and 3 bases from J, with 11 bases in between. The CDR3 protein is CASSLYSTHTEAFF. Here the CDR3 DNA reads TGCGCCAGCAGCTTATATTCTACCCACACTGAAGCTTTCTTT.

A single count supports this clone. The chain uses TRBV4-2 and TRBJ2-7, with 10 positions matching TRBD2. Germline V gene lookup returns CDR1 LGHNA and CDR2 YNFKEQ. The CDR3 runs 18 residues. J was trimmed by 0 bases and V by 0 bases; bases with no gene match: 8. The CDR3 nucleotides are TGTGCCAGCAGCCAAGATCTGACTAGCGGGTCGAGCTCCTACGAGCAGTACTTC. It codes for CASSQDLTSGSSSYEQYF.

The chain uses TRBV19 and TRBJ2-7, with 10 bases identical to TRBD1. The V gene's germline CDR1 is LNHDA and CDR2 SQIVND (reference sequence). V was clipped by 7 bases and J by 6 bases; unmatched bases: 9. The CDR3 has 14 residues. CDR3: CASTAGTGVTEQYF. CDR3 DNA: TGTGCCAGTACGGCCGGGACAGGGGTTACCGAGCAGTACTTC.

The count of this clone is one. The chain uses TRBV29-1 and TRBJ2-1, with a tentative D call TRBD1 (6 bases). From germline, CDR1 is SQVTM and CDR2 ANQGSEA. The CDR3 runs to 15 residues. The V gene lost 7 bases and the J gene lost 8 bases, with 24 bases spanning the gap. The chain's CDR3 is CSAQGGGEEADEQFF. In DNA form, the CDR3 reads TGCAGCGCCCAAGGGGGTGGCGAGGAGGCCGATGAGCAGTTCTTC.